This entry lists 29 T cell receptor beta chains sequenced from one sample in a study of vaccination and CD4 T cells after COVID-19. Treatment indicated: roughly ten-day PBMC culture with coronavirus spike peptide pools or control peptides (ViraFEST assay). Once obtained from cultured CD4+ T cells, the DNA was sequenced using the Oncomine TCR Beta short-read assay. MiXCR, applied by TCRdb to the PCR reads, yields one record per CDR3 protein. The table records approximately 21,000 distinct CDR3 sequences, about 52% of them present only once. Antigen specificity for these receptors is unknown. Sequencing was done on a sample of CD4+ T cells from blood, cultured in vitro. The receptors shown here come from a human donor who had recovered from COVID-19.

This clonotype is a singleton in its sample. The V call is TRBV19, the J call TRBJ2-7; D is unresolved. CDR1 and CDR2 from the germline V gene are LNHDA and SQIVND (reference sequence). The CDR3 contains 14 residues. Trimming took 5 bases from V and 0 from J, leaving 11 bases between them. CDR3 coding DNA: TGTGCCAGTAGTGGGTCAGTTGTCTCCTACGAGCAGTACTTC. Protein sequence: CASSGSVVSYEQYF.

J is TRBJ1-2 and V is TRBV19; possible D gene TRBD1, 5 bases. V lost 5 bases and J lost 3, with 13 bases in between. This CDR3 contains 14 residues. Germline CDR1 LNHDA, CDR2 SQIVND (reference sequence). DNA of the CDR3: TGTGCCAGTAGTGAAGCCCTACAGGACTATGGCTACACCTTC. This encodes CASSEALQDYGYTF.

The chain has TRBV4-3 and TRBJ2-3; 15 positions match TRBD2. Germline V lookup: CDR1 LGHNA, CDR2 YSLEER. CDR3 length equals 17 residues. The V gene end was trimmed by 4 bases and the J gene end by 4 bases; junction bases not matched to a gene: 6. In DNA, the CDR3 is TGCGCCAGCAGCCCGGGACTAGCGGGGGGTGGGTCAGATACGCAGTATTTT. It is translated as CASSPGLAGGGSDTQYF.

The genes are TRBV28 and TRBJ2-3, with no clear D. The ends were cut back, 6 bases at V and 2 bases at J, with 6 bases in the middle. Germline CDR1 MDHEN, CDR2 SYDVKM. This CDR3 region has 12 residues. The CDR3 DNA sequence: TGTGCCAGCAGCTTTACCACAGATACGCAGTATTTT. Protein sequence: CASSFTTDTQYF. Variable domain in full (rest from reference TRBV28 and TRBJ2-3): DVKVTQSSRYLVKRTGEKVFLECVQDMDHENMFWYRQDPGLGLRLIYFSYDVKMKEKGDIPEGYSVSREKKERFSLILESASTNQTSMYLCASSFTTDTQYFGPGTRLTVL.

The chain recombines TRBV11-3 with TRBJ2-1, with 14 bases fitting TRBD2. The CDR3 consists of 16 residues. Trimming removed 5 bases from V and 8 bases from J; junction bases left unmatched: 8. Germline CDR1 is SGHNT and CDR2 is YENEEA. The CDR3 region is CASSPGTSGGIDEQFF. The CDR3 DNA reads as TGTGCCAGCAGCCCCGGGACTAGCGGGGGCATAGATGAGCAGTTCTTC.

J is TRBJ2-1 and V is TRBV7-3, with D tentatively TRBD1 (6 bases). Germline CDR1 reads SGHTA; CDR2 reads FQGTGA. V lost 3 bases and J lost 5, with 8 bases in between. This CDR3 contains 13 residues. This chain's CDR3 is CASSLDSNNEQFF. CDR3 nucleotides: TGTGCCAGCAGCTTGGACAGTAACAATGAGCAGTTCTTC. The full variable domain, rest sourced from reference TRBV7-3 and TRBJ2-1, is GAGVSQTPSNKVTEKGKYVELRCDPISGHTALYWYRQSLGQGPEFLIYFQGTGAADDSGLPNDRFFAVRPEGSVSTLKIQRTERGDSAVYLCASSLDSNNEQFFGPGTRLTVL.

This CDR3 is CASSLRLLGGQNTEAFF. The CDR3 region has the DNA TGTGCCAGCAGCTTAAGGCTACTGGGGGGCCAGAACACTGAAGCTTTCTTT. V and J are TRBV7-2 and TRBJ1-1, with D perhaps matching TRBD1 (6 bases). Germline V gives CDR1 SGHTA, CDR2 FQGNSA. V was trimmed by 2 bases and J by 1 base, leaving 17 bases between them. This CDR3 has 17 amino acids.

The chain carries TRBV20-1 and TRBJ1-2, with D perhaps TRBD1 (5 bases). This CDR3 region has 15 residues. Germline V gives CDR1 DFQATT, CDR2 SNEGSKA (reference sequence). V was trimmed by 6 bases and J by 1 base, leaving 18 bases between them. CDR3 protein: CSAPEGPGGNYGYTF. CDR3 nucleotides: TGCAGTGCACCCGAGGGGCCCGGGGGTAACTATGGCTACACCTTC.

The genes are TRBV4-3 and TRBJ1-6; no firm D call. This CDR3 is built from 15 residues. V lost 0 bases to trimming and J lost 7 bases, with 10 bases between them. In germline, CDR1 is LGHNA, CDR2 YSLEER. The CDR3 sequence: CASSQDQGRNSPLHF. The CDR3 DNA reads as TGCGCCAGCAGCCAAGATCAAGGAAGGAATTCACCCCTCCACTTT.

The rearrangement links TRBV20-1 to TRBJ1-6; D might be TRBD1 (6 bases). V was pared by 6 bases and J by 6 bases, with 12 bases between. CDR1 is DFQATT, CDR2 SNEGSKA, per germline (reference sequence). The CDR3 runs 13 residues. In DNA form, the CDR3 reads TGCAGTGCCCTACAGGGCGGTAATTCACCCCTCCACTTT. It encodes CSALQGGNSPLHF.

The rearrangement uses TRBV24-1 and TRBJ1-5; no reliable D call. The CDR3 totals 15 residues. Germline CDR1 is KGHDR and CDR2 is SFDVKD. Trimming stripped 4 bases from V and 1 base from J, with 10 bases between. The CDR3 sequence: CATSEAGASNQPQHF. The CDR3 nucleotides are TGTGCCACCAGTGAAGCAGGTGCGAGCAATCAGCCCCAGCATTTT.

The chain recombines TRBV7-3 with TRBJ2-3; D is ambiguous. V dropped 2 bases and J dropped 5 bases, with 8 bases sitting between them. Germline-derived CDR1 and CDR2 are SGHTA and FQGTGA. The CDR3 runs 13 residues. CDR3 in amino acids: CASSLSHGDTQYF. In DNA form, the CDR3 reads TGTGCCAGCAGCTTATCCCACGGAGATACGCAGTATTTT.

The chain is built from TRBV9 and TRBJ2-1; TRBD2 matches at 7 bases. CDR3 size: 16 residues. V dropped 1 base and J dropped 3; count of bases not matched to a gene: 7. CDR1 and CDR2 from the germline V gene are SGDLS and YYNGEE. For the CDR3, the DNA is TGTGCCAGCAGCGTACACGGCGGGAGAAACTACAATGAGCAGTTCTTC. It is translated as CASSVHGGRNYNEQFF. Full variable domain (missing parts from reference TRBV9 and TRBJ2-1): DSGVTQTPKHLITATGQRVTLRCSPRSGDLSVYWYQQSLDQGLQFLIQYYNGEERAKGNILERFSAQQFPDLHSELNLSSLELGDSALYFCASSVHGGRNYNEQFFGPGTRLTVL.

This chain joins TRBV6-5 and TRBJ1-6, with TRBD1 matching over 7 bases. CDR3 size: 17 residues. From germline, CDR1 is MNHEY and CDR2 SVGAGI. V shed 2 bases and J 10 bases; nucleotides not matched to a gene: 14. DNA for the CDR3: TGTGCCAGCAGTTACAATCCCAAGACAGGGAATGAATCACCCCTCCACTTT. This encodes CASSYNPKTGNESPLHF.

This clonotype was observed a handful of times. The gene calls are TRBV7-9 and TRBJ1-1, with D possibly matching TRBD1 (5 bases). CDR3 length: 13 residues. In germline, CDR1 is SEHNR, CDR2 FQNEAQ (reference sequence). The germline V and J ends were trimmed by 4 bases and 5 bases, with 11 bases remaining between them. Written as DNA, the CDR3 is TGTGCCAGCAGCTCCGGGGGACTAACTGAAGCTTTCTTT. As protein: CASSSGGLTEAFF.

The table lists this clonotype with a few counts. The chain uses TRBV6-5 and TRBJ1-2, with D perhaps matching TRBD1 (6 bases). The V end lost 0 bases, the J end lost 4 bases, and 12 bases lay between the germline ends. Germline V gene lookup returns CDR1 MNHEY and CDR2 SVGAGI. This CDR3 has 15 residues. CDR3 nucleotide sequence: TGTGCCAGCAGTTACTCGGGGGGCGGCGGCTATGGCTACACCTTC. Translated, it gives CASSYSGGGGYGYTF.

This rearrangement joins TRBV28 to TRBJ1-2; D unresolved. Germline lookup yields CDR1 MDHEN and CDR2 SYDVKM. CDR3 size: 15 residues. Trimming cost V 3 bases and J 8 bases, with 19 bases left between them. CDR3 residues: CASSLILSQGRGYTF. CDR3 bases: TGTGCCAGCAGTTTGATTCTGAGCCAAGGGCGAGGCTACACCTTC.

This chain joins TRBV19 and TRBJ2-5; perhaps D is TRBD1 or TRBD2 (5 bases each). V was clipped by 3 bases and J by 4 bases, with 12 bases between them. Germline V gives CDR1 LNHDA, CDR2 SQIVND (reference sequence). The CDR3 has 14 residues. In DNA, the CDR3 is TGTGCCAGTAGTATTCAGGGTAGCGCAGAGACCCAGTACTTC. As protein: CASSIQGSAETQYF.

This clonotype has only a few counts. The chain has TRBV21-1 and TRBJ1-5. TRBV21-1 is a listed pseudogene. The CDR3 is 16 residues long. CDR3 nucleotide sequence: TGTGCCAGCAGCAACCTATCGAGCCGTGGCAATCAGCCCCAGCATTTT. This translates into CASSNLSSRGNQPQHF.

The J gene is TRBJ2-7, the V gene TRBV11-2; D gene ambiguous. Germline lookup yields CDR1 SGHAT and CDR2 FQNNGV. Trimming removed 5 bases from V and 0 bases from J, with 11 bases in between. The length of the CDR3 is 14 residues. CDR3 DNA sequence: TGTGCCAGCAGCCAGTTGCGGTCCTCCTACGAGCAGTACTTC. Translation gives CASSQLRSSYEQYF.

The chain has TRBV7-3 and TRBJ1-1, with TRBD1 as a possible D gene (5 bases). The CDR3 is made up of 13 amino acids. Looked up from germline, CDR1 is SGHTA and CDR2 is FQGTGA. V was cut by 5 bases and J by 4 bases, with 11 bases left in between. The CDR3 DNA is TGTGCCAGCAGCCTCCCGGGGGTCACTGAAGCTTTCTTT. Translating it yields CASSLPGVTEAFF.

The chain joins TRBV5-6 to TRBJ1-6; 10 nucleotides align to TRBD1. Germline V gene data show CDR1 as SGHDT and CDR2 as YYEEEE. This CDR3 spans 15 amino acids. V was clipped by 4 bases and J by 9 bases; unmatched bases: 7. This CDR3 reads CASSLTGTGVSPLHF. In DNA form, the CDR3 reads TGTGCCAGCAGCCTTACCGGGACAGGGGTTTCACCCCTCCACTTT. The whole variable domain, filled in from reference TRBV5-6 and TRBJ1-6, reads DAGVTQSPTHLIKTRGQQVTLRCSPKSGHDTVSWYQQALGQGPQFIFQYYEEEERQRGNFPDRFSGHQFPNYSSELNVNALLLGDSALYLCASSLTGTGVSPLHFGNGTRLTVT.

This clonotype was seen more than once but under ten times. The chain combines TRBV11-3 with TRBJ1-6; tentatively, D is TRBD1 (5 bases). The V end was cut by 3 bases, the J end by 0 bases, with 15 bases between. Germline V CDR1 and CDR2: SGHNT, YENEEA. CDR3 size: 18 residues. CDR3 sequence (DNA): TGTGCCAGCAGCTTCGGGGGATTGACGCGCTCCTATAATTCACCCCTCCACTTT. As protein: CASSFGGLTRSYNSPLHF.

The CDR3 protein is CATSDKSGTEAFF. The CDR3 DNA is TGTGCCACCTCGGACAAGTCAGGCACTGAAGCTTTCTTT. The gene calls are TRBV19 and TRBJ1-1; a weak D match, TRBD1 (5 bases). Trimming stripped 10 bases from V and 4 bases from J, with 16 bases between. CDR3 length: 13 residues. Germline loops: CDR1 LNHDA, CDR2 SQIVND (reference sequence). The whole variable domain, filled in from reference TRBV19 and TRBJ1-1, reads DGGITQSPKYLFRKEGQNVTLSCEQNLNHDAMYWYRQDPGQGLRLIYYSQIVNDFQKGDIAEGYSVSREKKESFPLTVTSAQKNPTAFYLCATSDKSGTEAFFGQGTRLTVV.

In DNA, the CDR3 is TGTGCCATCAGTGAGTCTGGACCTGGTGACACAGATACGCAGTATTTT. Amino acids: CAISESGPGDTDTQYF. The rearrangement uses TRBV10-3 and TRBJ2-3; D call uncertain. CDR3 length: 16 residues. V was shortened by 0 bases and J by 2 bases, with 12 bases between the two germline ends. The V gene's germline CDR1 is ENHRY and CDR2 SYGVKD.

The V call is TRBV27, the J call TRBJ1-1, with D possibly matching TRBD1 (6 bases). CDR3 size: 15 residues. V gave up 5 bases and J gave up 1 base, with 14 bases separating them. CDR1 is MNHEY and CDR2 is SMNVEV in the germline V gene (reference sequence). CDR3 DNA: TGTGCCAGCAGTCAACAGGGAGTACCGAACACTGAAGCTTTCTTT. Translation: CASSQQGVPNTEAFF.

This clonotype appeared a few times. The rearrangement joins TRBV6-1 to TRBJ1-2; D is perhaps TRBD1 (5 bases). With 6 bases removed from V and 4 bases from J, the gap between germline ends came to 21 bases. CDR1 MNHNS and CDR2 SASEGT come from the germline V gene. CDR3 length: 16 residues. The CDR3 protein is CASRTLQVGGVYGYTF. The CDR3 bases are TGTGCCAGCAGAACTCTACAGGTCGGTGGAGTCTATGGCTACACCTTC.

The chain combines TRBV7-3 with TRBJ1-2, with D uncertain. CDR1 is SGHTA, CDR2 FQGTGA, per germline. Trimming stripped 0 bases from V and 6 bases from J, with 11 bases between. The CDR3 consists of 14 residues. The CDR3: CASSLTQSGDGYTF. CDR3 DNA sequence: TGTGCCAGCAGCTTAACGCAATCCGGGGATGGCTACACCTTC.

In this sample, this clonotype turned up a few times. This rearrangement joins TRBV19 to TRBJ1-1; D remains unclear. V lost 5 bases and J 0 bases, leaving 16 bases between the germline ends. The CDR3 length is 16 residues. CDR1 and CDR2 (germline): LNHDA, SQIVND (reference sequence). The CDR3 DNA reads as TGTGCCAGTAGTCTCCGCGCCCCAAACCTGAACACTGAAGCTTTCTTT. This codes for CASSLRAPNLNTEAFF.